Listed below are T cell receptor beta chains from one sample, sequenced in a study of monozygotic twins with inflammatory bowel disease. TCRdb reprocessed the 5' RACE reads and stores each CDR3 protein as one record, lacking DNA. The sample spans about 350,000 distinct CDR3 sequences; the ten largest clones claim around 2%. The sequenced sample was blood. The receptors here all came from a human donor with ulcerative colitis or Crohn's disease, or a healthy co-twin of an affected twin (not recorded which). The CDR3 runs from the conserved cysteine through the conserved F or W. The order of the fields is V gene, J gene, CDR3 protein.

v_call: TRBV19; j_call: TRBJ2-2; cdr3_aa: CASSTPLGRAVGVGELFF
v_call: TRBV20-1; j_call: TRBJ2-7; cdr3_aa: CSASGQLAGTYEQYF
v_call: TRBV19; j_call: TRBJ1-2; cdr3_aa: CASSIAGSPPLYGYTF
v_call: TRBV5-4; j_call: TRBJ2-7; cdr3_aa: CASSSGTGFYEQYF
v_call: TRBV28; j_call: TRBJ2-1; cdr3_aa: CASTGTGLYNEQFF
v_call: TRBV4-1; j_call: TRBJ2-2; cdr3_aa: CASSQEYGGTVNTGELFF
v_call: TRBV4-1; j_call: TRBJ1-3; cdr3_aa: CASSQDSRHLSSGNTIYF
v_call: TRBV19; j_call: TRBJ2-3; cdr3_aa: CASTNTDTQYF
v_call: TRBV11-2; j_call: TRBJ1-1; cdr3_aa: CASSLPTVGQGRKAFF
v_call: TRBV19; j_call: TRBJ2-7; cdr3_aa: CASSKTGTGPYEQYF
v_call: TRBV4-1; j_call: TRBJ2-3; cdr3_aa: CASRPDWTDTQYF
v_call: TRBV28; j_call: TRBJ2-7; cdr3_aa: CASSPPTGQGREQYF
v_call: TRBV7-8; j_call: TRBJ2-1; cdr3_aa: CASSGGGAGSSYNEQFF
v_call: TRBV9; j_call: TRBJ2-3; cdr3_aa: CASSVAGTRGTDTQYF
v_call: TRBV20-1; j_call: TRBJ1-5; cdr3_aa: CSASRSEQGTSNQPQHF
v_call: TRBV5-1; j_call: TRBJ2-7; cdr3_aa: CASSWGDRETYEQYF
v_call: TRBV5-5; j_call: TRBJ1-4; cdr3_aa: CASSSTMERVPGRLFF
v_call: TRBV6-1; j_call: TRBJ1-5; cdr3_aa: CASSGTAHSNQPQHF
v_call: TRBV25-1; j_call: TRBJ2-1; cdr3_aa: CASSEWEDRGNEQFF
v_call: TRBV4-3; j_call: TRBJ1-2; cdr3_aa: CASSQDRIQGRYGYTF
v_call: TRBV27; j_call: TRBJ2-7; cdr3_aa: CASSLSREASYEQYF
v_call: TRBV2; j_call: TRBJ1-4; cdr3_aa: CASSELSGGDEKLFF
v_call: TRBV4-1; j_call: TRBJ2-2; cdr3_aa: CASSQDGPLSVGTGELFF
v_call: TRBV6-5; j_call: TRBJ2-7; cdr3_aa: CASSYSGPLRLGLEQYF
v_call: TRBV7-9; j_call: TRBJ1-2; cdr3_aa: CASSFVLSTVNYGYTF
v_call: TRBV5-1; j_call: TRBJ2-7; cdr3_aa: CASGLAGRSSYEQYF
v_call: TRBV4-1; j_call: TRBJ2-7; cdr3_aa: CASSHVIKGSYEQYF
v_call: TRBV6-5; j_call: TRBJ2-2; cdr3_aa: CASSYSMGQGAAGELFF
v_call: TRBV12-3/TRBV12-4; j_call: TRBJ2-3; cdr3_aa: CASSLGVITDTQYF
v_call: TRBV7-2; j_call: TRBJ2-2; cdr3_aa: CASSNRVSTGELFF
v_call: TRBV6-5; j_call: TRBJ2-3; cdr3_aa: CASSSATGITDTQYF
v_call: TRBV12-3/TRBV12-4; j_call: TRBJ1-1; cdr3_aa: CASRPRQKPQAFF
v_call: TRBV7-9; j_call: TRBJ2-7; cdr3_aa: CASSLTIGGPSYEQYF
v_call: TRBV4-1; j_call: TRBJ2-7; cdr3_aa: CASSQVKGAGYEQYF
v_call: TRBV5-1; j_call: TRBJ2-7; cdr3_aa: CASSLEGQREQYF
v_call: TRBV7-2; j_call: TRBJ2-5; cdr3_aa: CASSPDRGHGTQYF
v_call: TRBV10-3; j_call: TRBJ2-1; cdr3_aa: CAISEAGLSEQFF
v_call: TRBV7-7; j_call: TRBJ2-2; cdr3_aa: CASSLAGMGTGELFF
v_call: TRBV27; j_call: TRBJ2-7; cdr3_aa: CASTQLGVWEQYF
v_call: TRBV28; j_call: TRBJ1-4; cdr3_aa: CASRSRGVKNEKLFF
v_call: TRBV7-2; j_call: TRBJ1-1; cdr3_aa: CASSPWGTEAFF
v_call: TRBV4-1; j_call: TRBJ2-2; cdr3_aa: CASSQVSSGSDGELFF
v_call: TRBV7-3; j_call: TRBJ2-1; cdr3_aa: CASSPKSSDPYNEQFF
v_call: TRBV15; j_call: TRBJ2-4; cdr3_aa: CATSINRKNIQYF
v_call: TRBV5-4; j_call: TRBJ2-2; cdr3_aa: CASSWIYLATNTGELFF